This T cell receptor beta chain is drawn from a study of beta chain features in type 1 diabetes. Study-wide points: Shortening of TCRB CDR3s, moderate but significant, appeared in all four CD4+ subsets of Type 1 diabetes patients.

Reverse transcribing all isolated RNA meant expressed TCRB transcripts were sequenced. Clones were sequenced by immunoSEQ multiplex PCR, and TCRdb holds only the in-frame ones, with some missing. The table shows hundreds of thousands of clones, with around 15% occurring only once. Trimming shortened V by 5 bases and J by 6 bases, and 4 bases separated the two germline ends. This CDR3 has 11 amino acids. Germline-derived CDR1 and CDR2 are SGHAT and FQNNGV. Comment on this clone: The antigen remains undetermined.

The sample taken for sequencing was naive CD4+ T cells from blood. The TCR was taken from a man between 18 and 29 years old with type 1 diabetes. This chain joins TRBV11-2 and TRBJ2-2, with D hard to call. The CDR3 nucleotides read TGTGCCAGCAGCCTATCCGGGGAGCTGTTTTTT. Translation: CASSLSGELFF.